Listed here are 31 T cell receptor beta chains from one sample, sequenced in a study of T cells in Graves' hyperthyroidism and ophthalmopathy. Authors of the study amplified TCR beta CDR3 regions from RNA transcripts. The TCR CDR3 was amplified in a first-round RT-PCR using the HTBI primer set. TCRdb independently ran MiXCR on the multiplex PCR reads; one entry per CDR3 protein. In the table there are about 520,000 distinct CDR3 sequences, around 22% of which are singletons. The sequenced material came from blood. The receptors stem from a woman aged 25 to 39 with Graves' ophthalmopathy.

This clonotype was seen ten or more times. This rearrangement joins TRBV7-3 to TRBJ2-2, with no clear D. Germline CDR1 SGHTA, CDR2 FQGTGA. Trimming left V 5 bases short and J 2 bases short, with 9 bases between. The CDR3 loop spans 14 amino acids. The CDR3 DNA reads TGTGCCAGCAGCCGAATCGGCAACACCGGGGAGCTGTTTTTT. Translation gives CASSRIGNTGELFF.

The sample holds many counts of this clonotype. The chain links TRBV14 to TRBJ1-1; D is perhaps TRBD1 (5 bases). CDR1 is SGHDN and CDR2 is FVKESK in the germline V gene. CDR3 length equals 15 residues. The ends were cut back, 6 bases at V and 1 base at J, with 15 bases in the middle. CDR3 in amino acids: CASRLTGRPNTEAFF. The DNA of the CDR3 is TGTGCCAGCAGACTCACGGGACGCCCGAACACTGAAGCTTTCTTT.

This clonotype was picked up many times. This sequence joins TRBV30 and TRBJ1-2, with a weak D call TRBD1 (6 bases). Germline V gives CDR1 GTSNPN, CDR2 SVGIG (reference sequence). The V end was cut by 5 bases, the J end by 4 bases, with 8 bases between. The CDR3 runs to 11 residues. The CDR3 loop reads CAWGQSYGYTF. CDR3 DNA: TGTGCCTGGGGACAGAGCTATGGCTACACCTTC.

In its sample, this clonotype was seen many times. This rearrangement joins TRBV29-1 to TRBJ1-2, with TRBD1 as a possible D gene (6 bases). The CDR3 has 12 residues. The germline V and J ends were trimmed by 1 base and 7 bases, with 10 bases remaining between them. The germline V gene encodes CDR1 SQVTM and CDR2 ANQGSEA. In DNA form, the CDR3 reads TGCAGCGTTGAAGGGGGGCTCGGTGGCTACACCTTC. Amino acid sequence: CSVEGGLGGYTF.

The table lists this clonotype with many counts. The J gene is TRBJ1-5, the V gene TRBV12-3 or TRBV12-4; possibly TRBD1 for D (6 bases). The CDR3 is 16 amino acids. V was shortened by 3 bases and J by 5 bases, with 17 bases between the two germline ends. The CDR3 coding sequence is TGTGCCAGCAGTTTCTCTGCAGGGCAGGGGTATCAGCCCCAGCATTTT. Its protein is CASSFSAGQGYQPQHF.

The genes are TRBV5-4 and TRBJ2-7, with TRBD2 as a possible D gene (7 bases). CDR1 and CDR2 (germline): SGHNT, YYREEE (reference sequence). V was shortened by 8 bases and J by 0 bases, with 12 bases between the two germline ends. There are 13 residues in the CDR3. For the CDR3, the DNA is TGTGCCAGTTCGGGGGGCAACTCCTACGAGCAGTACTTC. It specifies CASSGGNSYEQYF.

This clonotype occurred many times. V usage is TRBV7-9 and J usage is TRBJ1-1; 7 bases align to TRBD1. CDR3 size: 15 residues. Germline values: CDR1 SEHNR, CDR2 FQNEAQ (reference sequence). The junction had 6 bases not matched to a gene; V was cut back by 4 bases and J by 1 base. In DNA form, the CDR3 reads TGTGCCAGCAGCTCCGGACAGGTCGGGAACACTGAAGCTTTCTTT. It translates to CASSSGQVGNTEAFF.

This clonotype was recorded many times. The chain carries TRBV5-1 and TRBJ2-2; D is uncertain. Trimming left V 2 bases short and J 1 base short, with 3 bases between. There are 13 residues in the CDR3. Germline CDR1 is SGHRS and CDR2 is YFSETQ. The CDR3 DNA is TGCGCCAGCAGCTTTGGGAACACCGGGGAGCTGTTTTTT. Its protein product is CASSFGNTGELFF.

This chain links TRBV7-8 with TRBJ2-7; 9 bases are a match to TRBD1. This CDR3 region has 15 residues. V was pared by 4 bases and J by 0 bases, with 4 bases of the junction left unmatched. The germline V gene has CDR1 SGHVS and CDR2 FQNEAQ. CDR3 sequence reads: CASSSGTGLSYEQYF. Here the CDR3 DNA reads TGTGCCAGCAGCTCCGGGACAGGGCTCTCCTACGAGCAGTACTTC.

This clonotype has only a few counts. The chain's CDR3 is CSVDLTYSNQPQHF. CDR3 in DNA: TGCAGCGTTGACTTGACATATAGCAATCAGCCCCAGCATTTT. V usage is TRBV29-1 and J usage is TRBJ1-5; D is uncertain. This CDR3 comprises 14 residues. Germline CDR1 reads SQVTM; CDR2 reads ANQGSEA. V lost 3 bases, J lost 0 bases, and 9 bases lay in between.

The V gene is TRBV7-9, the J gene TRBJ2-7, with D possibly being TRBD1 or TRBD2 (7 bases each). The CDR3 is 14 residues long. From germline, CDR1 is SEHNR and CDR2 FQNEAQ (reference sequence). V lost 1 base and J 5 bases, leaving 12 bases between the germline ends. This CDR3 is CASSLGEGANEQYF. The CDR3, as DNA: TGTGCCAGCAGCTTAGGGGAGGGGGCCAACGAGCAGTACTTC.

This clonotype was observed many times. The CDR3 loop is CASSNPGLAVNEQFF. In nucleotides, the CDR3 is TGTGCCAGTAGTAACCCGGGACTAGCGGTCAATGAGCAGTTCTTC. This chain uses TRBV19 with TRBJ2-1; 11 bases agree with TRBD2. The CDR3 runs 15 residues. V trimming: 4 bases; J trimming: 6 bases; junction bases outside the gene matches: 5. Germline lookup yields CDR1 LNHDA and CDR2 SQIVND (reference sequence).

J is TRBJ1-1 and V is TRBV3-1, with a weak D call TRBD1 (6 bases). Germline V lookup: CDR1 LGHDT, CDR2 YNNKEL (reference sequence). V dropped 6 bases and J dropped 0 bases, with 11 bases sitting between them. CDR3 length equals 14 residues. DNA for the CDR3: TGTGCCAGCAGTAGGGGGGTCGTGAACACTGAAGCTTTCTTT. This encodes CASSRGVVNTEAFF.

A word on this clonotype: A much larger clone differs by one base, so this may be a read error. The chain has TRBV4-1 and TRBJ1-3; weak D call: TRBD1 (5 bases). The CDR3 covers 13 residues. Germline assignment: CDR1 MGHRA and CDR2 YSYEKL. CDR3 sequence reads: CASSQVRQDTICF. The CDR3 bases are TGCGCCAGCAGCCAAGTTCGGCAGGACACCATATGTTTT.

The rearrangement uses TRBV4-2 and TRBJ1-5, with D possibly matching TRBD1 (6 bases). Deletions cut 3 bases from V and 8 bases from J, with 17 bases between. Germline V CDR1 and CDR2: LGHNA, YNFKEQ. This CDR3 comprises 15 residues. The CDR3 loop reads CASSQPSTPGEPQHF. CDR3 nucleotide sequence: TGTGCCAGCAGCCAGCCTTCCACCCCAGGGGAGCCCCAGCATTTT.

This clonotype was recorded many times. This chain joins TRBV6-5 and TRBJ1-3; D gene unclear. V lost 2 bases to trimming and J lost 0 bases, with 14 bases between them. Germline V gene lookup returns CDR1 MNHEY and CDR2 SVGAGI. There are 17 residues in the CDR3. The CDR3 spells CASSYGPSKGSGNTIYF. In DNA form, the CDR3 reads TGTGCCAGCAGTTACGGACCCAGCAAAGGCTCTGGAAACACCATATATTTT.

The gene calls are TRBV2 and TRBJ1-1; D is perhaps TRBD1 (6 bases). Per germline, CDR1 SNHLY and CDR2 FYNNEI. The CDR3 extends over 15 amino acids. V was cut by 7 bases and J by 0 bases, with 15 bases left in between. The DNA for the CDR3 is TGTGCCAGCACTCAAACGGGGGCACTGAACACTGAAGCTTTCTTT. Protein product: CASTQTGALNTEAFF. The variable domain in full, with the rest retrieved from reference TRBV2 and TRBJ1-1, is EPEVTQTPSHQVTQMGQEVILRCVPISNHLYFYWYRQILGQKVEFLVSFYNNEISEKSEIFDDQFSVERPDGSNFTLKIRSTKLEDSAMYFCASTQTGALNTEAFFGQGTRLTVV.

Only a few counts were recorded for this clonotype. The CDR3 reads CASSAAPGTNYGYTF. Written as DNA, the CDR3 is TGTGCCAGCAGCGCCGCCCCAGGCACTAACTATGGCTACACCTTC. V is TRBV9 and J is TRBJ1-2; D unresolved. Germline CDR1 SGDLS, CDR2 YYNGEE. The V and J ends lost 3 bases and 0 bases respectively, with 12 bases between them. The length of the CDR3 is 15 residues.

The sample holds many counts of this clonotype. V and J are TRBV19 and TRBJ2-5; tentative D call: TRBD1 (6 bases). This CDR3 is built from 15 residues. Looked up from germline, CDR1 is LNHDA and CDR2 is SQIVND (reference sequence). V gave up 5 bases and J gave up 5 bases, with 18 bases separating them. The DNA of the CDR3 is TGTGCCAGTAGTGCCATACAGGGTTTGATGGAGACCCAGTACTTC. Encoded protein: CASSAIQGLMETQYF.

The chain has TRBV30 and TRBJ1-6, with 9 bases aligning to TRBD1. Germline-derived CDR1 and CDR2 are GTSNPN and SVGIG (reference sequence). CDR3 length: 13 amino acids. Germline trimming cut 5 bases from V and 9 bases from J; bases unmatched to any gene: 5. This CDR3 is CAWGDRVGSPLHF. CDR3 DNA: TGTGCCTGGGGGGACAGGGTCGGTTCACCCCTCCACTTT.

This clonotype was found many times. The chain combines TRBV29-1 with TRBJ1-2; D is ambiguous. V dropped 2 bases and J dropped 7 bases, with 23 bases sitting between them. CDR1 is SQVTM and CDR2 is ANQGSEA in the germline V gene. The CDR3 runs 16 residues. CDR3 nucleotide sequence: TGCAGCGTTGAAACGTTTCGGGAGCAAGGTTGGGGTGGCTACACCTTC. Protein: CSVETFREQGWGGYTF.

The chain links TRBV30 to TRBJ2-7; D might be TRBD1 or TRBD2, each matching 6 bases. CDR1 and CDR2 from the germline V gene are GTSNPN and SVGIG (reference sequence). Between the trimmed V and J ends, which lost 5 bases and 3 bases, there was a span of 17 bases. This CDR3 spans 14 amino acids. The chain's CDR3 is CAWARGVTYYEQYF. CDR3 coding DNA: TGTGCCTGGGCTAGGGGGGTCACCTACTACGAGCAGTACTTC. The whole variable domain, filled in from reference TRBV30 and TRBJ2-7, reads SQTIHQWPATLVQPVGSPLSLECTVEGTSNPNLYWYRQAAGRGLQLLFYSVGIGQISSEVPQNLSASRPQDRQFILSSKKLLLSDSGFYLCAWARGVTYYEQYFGPGTRLTVT.

The chain is built from TRBV12-3 or TRBV12-4 and TRBJ1-2; 8 positions match TRBD1. This CDR3 is 16 amino acids long. V lost 4 bases to trimming and J lost 3 bases; unmatched junction nucleotides: 10. The CDR3 here is CASSSKDRARDYGYTF. In DNA form, the CDR3 reads TGTGCCAGCAGTTCGAAGGACAGGGCTCGAGACTATGGCTACACCTTC.

This clonotype was seen repeatedly, ten times or more. The chain couples TRBV3-1 to TRBJ2-2; TRBD1 matches at 10 bases. CDR3 size: 15 residues. Per the germline V gene, CDR1 is LGHDT and CDR2 is YNNKEL (reference sequence). Losses at the gene ends were 4 bases for V and 5 bases for J; bases not matched to a gene: 4. The CDR3 coding sequence is TGTGCCAGCAGCCCCGGGACAGGGGTTACCGGGGAGCTGTTTTTT. The encoded protein is CASSPGTGVTGELFF.

The chain carries TRBV12-3 or TRBV12-4 and TRBJ1-3; D not resolved. V lost 3 bases to trimming and J lost 1 base, with 10 bases between them. This CDR3 contains 15 residues. The CDR3 reads CASSFWDTSGNTIYF. CDR3 in DNA: TGTGCCAGCAGTTTCTGGGATACGTCTGGAAACACCATATATTTT.

This clonotype was counted a few times. The chain joins TRBV11-2 to TRBJ1-6, with a possible D match to TRBD1 (5 bases). With 1 base removed from V and 8 bases from J, the gap between germline ends came to 9 bases. CDR3 length: 14 residues. Germline V gene sequence: CDR1 SGHAT, CDR2 FQNNGV. The chain's CDR3 is CASSLAGTDSPLHF. DNA of the CDR3: TGTGCCAGCAGCTTAGCCGGGACGGATTCACCCCTCCACTTT.

This clonotype was found many times. The J gene is TRBJ1-2, the V gene TRBV6-1; 8 bases are a match to TRBD1. The CDR3 spans 15 residues. Trimming removed 5 bases from V and 2 bases from J; junction bases left unmatched: 7. Germline V lookup: CDR1 MNHNS, CDR2 SASEGT. CDR3 sequence reads: CASSKSGGTNYGYTF. Written as DNA, the CDR3 is TGTGCCAGCAGTAAATCAGGGGGCACCAACTATGGCTACACCTTC.

The table lists this clonotype with many counts. The chain employs TRBV25-1 and TRBJ2-2; 10 nucleotides agree with TRBD1. Germline CDR1 reads MGHDK; CDR2 reads SYGVNS. V shed 6 bases, J shed 3 bases, and the junction held 1 base outside the gene matches. The CDR3 runs to 14 residues. The CDR3 reads CASRDRGYTGELFF. The DNA for the CDR3 is TGTGCCAGCAGGGACAGGGGGTACACCGGGGAGCTGTTTTTT.

This clonotype was detected many times. CDR3 loop: CASRGEAGDCSYEQYF. CDR3 DNA sequence: TGTGCCAGCAGAGGAGAAGCGGGGGACTGCTCCTACGAGCAGTACTTC. The chain recombines TRBV6-4 with TRBJ2-7; TRBD2 agrees at 8 bases. The CDR3 loop spans 16 amino acids. Germline V gene sequence: CDR1 MRHNA, CDR2 SNTAGT. V trimming: 6 bases; J trimming: 0 bases; junction bases outside the gene matches: 10.

This clonotype appeared many times. The chain has TRBV27 and TRBJ2-4, with 8 bases lining up with TRBD2. Trimming took 0 bases from V and 1 from J; bases not matched to a gene: 5. The germline gives CDR1 MNHEY, CDR2 SMNVEV (reference sequence). This CDR3 is built from 17 residues. The CDR3 is CASSLSGGGWAKNIQYF. The CDR3 DNA reads as TGTGCCAGCAGTTTATCTGGCGGGGGGTGGGCCAAAAACATTCAGTACTTC.

The chain has TRBV4-2 and TRBJ1-1; maybe TRBD1 (6 bases). This CDR3 spans 16 amino acids. The V gene lost 1 base and the J gene lost 1 base, with 13 bases spanning the gap. Germline V lookup: CDR1 LGHNA, CDR2 YNFKEQ. The CDR3 sequence is CASSQGDGGPNTEAFF. The CDR3 DNA sequence: TGTGCCAGCAGCCAAGGAGACGGGGGGCCGAACACTGAAGCTTTCTTT.